This entry lists 7 T cell receptor beta chains sequenced from one sample in a study of shared clonotypes between healthy human individuals (dated by TCRdb to 2019 to 2021). The library was produced with the immunoSEQ multiplex PCR assay. Held by TCRdb, this immuneACCESS table contains in-frame sequences only and omits some clones. Under half of the omission traces to an unresolved V gene where checked; the cause of the rest is unknown. The sample yields some 1 million clones; 65% to 80% were counted once. Jointly, the top ten make up 1.2% to 1.5% of the sample. Material for sequencing was memory CD4+ T cells sorted from blood. Reading the label with the study, this specimen's cell subset or site is: CD45RA-negative fraction. Every receptor here comes from a man between 18 and 35 years old in good health.

The J gene is TRBJ2-2, the V gene TRBV10-2; 7 nucleotides match TRBD1. This CDR3 spans 13 amino acids. CDR1 is WSHSY and CDR2 is SAAADI in the germline V gene. With 7 bases clipped from V and 8 bases from J, the junction kept 7 bases outside the gene matches. In nucleotides, the CDR3 is TGCGCCAGCACCGAGGGGGCACCTGGGGAGCTGTTTTTT. Translation gives CASTEGAPGELFF.

The chain is built from TRBV6-1 and TRBJ2-2; a possible D gene is TRBD1 (6 bases). The V gene's germline CDR1 is MNHNS and CDR2 SASEGT. V was cut by 6 bases and J by 7 bases, with 15 bases left in between. The CDR3 is 14 amino acids. The CDR3 DNA follows: TGTGCCAGCAGAACCGGGACATCGGACGGGGAGCTGTTTTTT. This gives the protein CASRTGTSDGELFF.

The V and J genes are TRBV5-4 and TRBJ2-6, with a tentative D call TRBD2 (5 bases). This CDR3 spans 16 amino acids. The V gene's germline CDR1 is SGHNT and CDR2 YYREEE (reference sequence). The V end lost 1 base, the J end lost 0 bases, and 8 bases lay between the germline ends. The CDR3 bases are TGTGCCAGCAGCTTGAGACTATTCTCTGGGGCCAACGTCCTGACTTTC. Its protein product is CASSLRLFSGANVLTF. Complete variable domain (other parts from reference TRBV5-4 and TRBJ2-6): ETGVTQSPTHLIKTRGQQVTLRCSSQSGHNTVSWYQQALGQGPQFIFQYYREEENGRGNFPPRFSGLQFPNYSSELNVNALELDDSALYLCASSLRLFSGANVLTFGAGSRLTVL.

The gene calls are TRBV7-2 and TRBJ2-1; TRBD2 agrees at 9 bases. V was pared by 2 bases and J by 9 bases, with 8 bases of the junction left unmatched. Germline V gives CDR1 SGHTA, CDR2 FQGNSA. The CDR3 covers 15 residues. The CDR3 spells CASSLLAGGPGEQFF. The DNA for the CDR3 is TGTGCCAGCAGCTTACTGGCGGGAGGGCCGGGTGAGCAGTTCTTC.

The CDR3 DNA reads TGTGCCAGCAGCCCTAAAGCTGGGACAGCGAGACTCAATCAGCCCCAGCATTTT. Its translation: CASSPKAGTARLNQPQHF. The chain has TRBV7-6 and TRBJ1-5, with 7 positions matching TRBD1. Germline-derived CDR1 and CDR2 are SGHVS and FNYEAQ. Trimming removed 5 bases from V and 3 bases from J; junction bases left unmatched: 16. This CDR3 has 18 amino acids.

Notes on this clone: One end of the junction fails to match germline, which may point to a read error. V gene TRBV7-7 combines with J gene TRBJ2-2; D is perhaps TRBD1 (6 bases). The germline V gene encodes CDR1 SSHAT and CDR2 FNYEAQ (reference sequence). This CDR3 region has 19 residues. The CDR3 loop reads CASSQMAPGQKWGPGELFF. The CDR3, as DNA: TGTGCTAGCAGCCAAATGGCGCCGGGTCAAAAGTGGGGGCCCGGGGAGCTGTTTTTT. The whole variable domain, remainder taken from reference TRBV7-7 and TRBJ2-2, is GAGVSQSPRYKVTKRGQDVTLRCDPISSHATLYWYQQALGQGPEFLTYFNYEAQPDKSGLPSDRFSAERPEGSISTLTIQRTEQRDSAMYRCASSQMAPGQKWGPGELFFGEGSRLTVL.

The V gene is TRBV2, the J gene TRBJ1-2; a possible D gene is TRBD1 (5 bases). The CDR3 sequence is 11 residues long. The germline gives CDR1 SNHLY, CDR2 FYNNEI. Trimming stripped 3 bases from V and 6 bases from J, with 5 bases between. The CDR3 nucleotides read TGTGCCAGCAGTGAGGGGCATGGCTACACCTTC. Encoded protein: CASSEGHGYTF.